This TCR beta chain emerged from a study of blood T cell repertoires in COVID-19. Study-wide background: COVID-19 samples from acute and convalescent phases originated in the United States, Italy and Spain.

Study processing details: Estimation of nucleated cell counts was performed using reference gene primer amplification. Clones were sequenced by immunoSEQ multiplex PCR, and TCRdb holds only the in-frame ones, with some missing. From that table come the V and J calls and clone size; the DNA was used to work out D and trimming. The data contain a few hundred thousand clones, about 87% of them seen just once; the ten biggest clones take up around 3%. The CDR3 loop spans 18 amino acids. Germline loops: CDR1 MNHEY, CDR2 SMNVEV (reference sequence). The V segment lost 2 bases and the J segment 7 bases; nucleotides outside the gene matches: 17. Cohorts were determined from participant-reported clinical history. Only a few counts were recorded for this clone.

The chain joins TRBV27 to TRBJ2-1, with TRBD1 matching 7 bases. The clonotype comes from a woman aged 45 to 65 who had recovered from COVID-19. The sample taken for sequencing was PBMCs or T cells enriched from blood (not recorded which). For the CDR3, the DNA is TGTGCCAGCAGTTTACAAGGGAGAGTGGCAGGGGGTTCAAATGAGCAGTTCTTC. This codes for CASSLQGRVAGGSNEQFF.